Detailed here is one T cell receptor (beta chain). This specimen comes from a study of cytomegalovirus exposure and HLA in healthy donors. Only in-frame clones appear in the TCRdb table, and some are missing; sequencing was by immunoSEQ multiplex PCR. Of 45,000 to 65,000 clones in the sample, approximately 89% were seen once. The CDR3 is 15 residues long. V lost 2 bases and J lost 7; bases outside the gene matches: 4. Germline-derived CDR1 and CDR2 are SNHLY and FYNNEI. The chain joins TRBV2 to TRBJ1-6; 8 bases are a match to TRBD1. Input material: PBMCs. This clonotype was obtained from a woman aged 18-29 years in good health and CMV-seronegative. The CDR3 bases are TGTGCCAGCAGTGAACAGGGGGCGAGAAATTCACCCCTCCACTTT. Translation: CASSEQGARNSPLHF.